This passage covers 19 T cell receptor beta chains from one sample sequenced in a study of blood T cell repertoires in COVID-19. Sequenced by immunoSEQ multiplex PCR; TCRdb stores in-frame clones only, minus some. The sample includes some 48,000 clones, approximately 90% of them seen just once. Sequencing input: peripheral blood. The source of these receptors is a woman at least 80 years old in a cohort sampled during active or convalescent COVID-19.

This clone was detected a few times. This chain joins TRBV6-5 and TRBJ2-3, with 9 bases fitting TRBD1. Unmatched junction bases numbered 4, after V lost 7 bases and J lost 2 bases. Germline V gives CDR1 MNHEY, CDR2 SVGAGI. CDR3 length: 14 residues. CDR3 sequence (DNA): TGTGCCAGCAAACAGGGGGCCGACACAGATACGCAGTATTTT. Amino acid sequence: CASKQGADTDTQYF.

The chain carries TRBV27 and TRBJ2-1; TRBD2 is a possible D gene (5 bases). The germline V and J ends were trimmed by 6 bases and 6 bases, with 12 bases remaining between them. The CDR3 totals 13 residues. The germline V gene has CDR1 MNHEY and CDR2 SMNVEV (reference sequence). The CDR3 sequence is CASSRAGGNEQFF. CDR3 nucleotide sequence: TGTGCCAGCAGCCGTGCGGGTGGCAATGAGCAGTTCTTC.

The V gene is TRBV19, the J gene TRBJ1-2; 10 bases are shared with TRBD1. Looked up from germline, CDR1 is LNHDA and CDR2 is SQIVND (reference sequence). The CDR3 totals 16 residues. Trimming took 10 bases from V and 4 from J; bases not matched to a gene: 15. The CDR3 nucleotides are TGTGCCACCCTTCCCGGGACAGGGGTTCGTACCTATGGCTACACCTTC. This translates into CATLPGTGVRTYGYTF.

The chain joins TRBV19 to TRBJ1-1, with D hard to call. V lost 3 bases, J lost 1 base, and 9 bases lay in between. Germline CDR1 and CDR2: LNHDA and SQIVND (reference sequence). The CDR3 has 14 amino acids. In DNA, the CDR3 is TGTGCCAGTAGTATCGAAGGGAGGAACACTGAAGCTTTCTTT. The encoded protein is CASSIEGRNTEAFF.

The V call is TRBV2, the J call TRBJ2-3; TRBD1 might be the D (6 bases). This CDR3 spans 13 amino acids. V shed 4 bases and J shed 1 base, with 6 bases lying between them. Germline CDR1 SNHLY, CDR2 FYNNEI. The CDR3 DNA follows: TGTGCCAGCAGTGGACAGGGCACAGATACGCAGTATTTT. Translation gives CASSGQGTDTQYF.

This clone was detected only a few times. The chain's CDR3 is CASSPTSGRGYNEQFF. The CDR3 DNA sequence: TGTGCCAGCAGCCCGACTAGCGGGAGAGGGTACAATGAGCAGTTCTTC. The chain recombines TRBV4-2 with TRBJ2-1, with 12 bases lining up with TRBD2. The germline V gene has CDR1 LGHNA and CDR2 YNFKEQ. The CDR3 consists of 16 residues. The junction had 5 bases not matched to a gene; V was cut back by 4 bases and J by 4 bases.

The rearrangement joins TRBV4-3 to TRBJ2-2, with 8 bases fitting TRBD1. V dropped 1 base and J dropped 7; count of bases not matched to a gene: 5. The length of the CDR3 is 15 residues. In germline, CDR1 is LGHNA, CDR2 YSLEER. CDR3 bases: TGCGCCAGCAGCCAAGCGGACAGGGAGATCGGGGAGCTGTTTTTT. Translating gives CASSQADREIGELFF.

This chain joins TRBV5-1 and TRBJ2-5, with a tentative D call TRBD1 (5 bases). The CDR3 is made up of 14 amino acids. V lost 0 bases and J lost 5, with 11 bases in between. Germline values: CDR1 SGHRS, CDR2 YFSETQ. In DNA form, the CDR3 reads TGCGCCAGCAGCTTGGAGGCAGGGTGGGAGACCCAGTACTTC. Amino acid sequence: CASSLEAGWETQYF.

V and J are TRBV4-1 and TRBJ1-6, with a possible D match to TRBD1 (5 bases). The CDR3 is 14 residues long. Germline CDR1 reads MGHRA; CDR2 reads YSYEKL. The V and J ends lost 1 base and 7 bases respectively, with 8 bases between them. CDR3 region: CASSQGGVNSPLHF. DNA for the CDR3: TGCGCCAGCAGCCAAGGGGGGGTAAATTCACCCCTCCACTTT.

The chain has TRBV5-4 and TRBJ2-2; weak D call: TRBD1 (6 bases). Trimming removed 3 bases at V and 6 bases at J, with 15 bases between. Germline lookup yields CDR1 SGHNT and CDR2 YYREEE (reference sequence). This CDR3 is built from 15 residues. The DNA for the CDR3 is TGTGCCAGCAGCTATTCTTTGACAGGATCCGGGGAGCTGTTTTTT. It translates to CASSYSLTGSGELFF.

The chain links TRBV2 to TRBJ2-2, with D possibly being TRBD1 (6 bases). CDR1 is SNHLY, CDR2 FYNNEI, per germline. The V gene lost 4 bases and the J gene lost 5 bases, with 20 bases spanning the gap. This CDR3 comprises 17 residues. The CDR3 region is CASSAKTGTSWTGELFF. DNA for the CDR3: TGTGCCAGCAGTGCGAAAACCGGGACATCTTGGACCGGGGAGCTGTTTTTT.

The J gene is TRBJ1-3, the V gene TRBV7-2, with no clear D. CDR3 size: 14 residues. V was cut by 2 bases and J by 4 bases, with 9 bases left in between. Germline V gene lookup returns CDR1 SGHTA and CDR2 FQGNSA. The CDR3 region is CASSLRTGGNTIYF. CDR3 bases: TGTGCCAGCAGCTTAAGGACGGGGGGAAACACCATATATTTT.

V is TRBV28 and J is TRBJ1-1, with a weak D call TRBD1 (5 bases). CDR1 and CDR2 (germline): MDHEN, SYDVKM. The length of the CDR3 is 15 residues. V gave up 7 bases and J gave up 0 bases, with 15 bases separating them. CDR3 nucleotides: TGTGCCAGCATAGGCCCGGGACTCCTGAACACTGAAGCTTTCTTT. It translates to CASIGPGLLNTEAFF.

V is TRBV7-6 and J is TRBJ1-6, with no clear D. CDR3 size: 15 residues. Germline V gene lookup returns CDR1 SGHVS and CDR2 FNYEAQ. V was trimmed by 6 bases and J by 0 bases, leaving 9 bases between them. The CDR3, as DNA: TGTGCCAGCAGGAGAGGGTACTCCTATAATTCACCCCTCCACTTT. It yields the protein CASRRGYSYNSPLHF.

V is TRBV27 and J is TRBJ2-5, with D tentatively TRBD1 (5 bases). Deletions cut 2 bases from V and 6 bases from J, with 10 bases between. The CDR3 extends over 13 amino acids. Per the germline V gene, CDR1 is MNHEY and CDR2 is SMNVEV (reference sequence). The CDR3 reads CASSLIQGKTQYF. The DNA of the CDR3 is TGTGCCAGCAGTTTAATCCAGGGAAAGACCCAGTACTTC.

V and J are TRBV21-1 and TRBJ1-2; TRBD1, the table's D call, lacks a check against the DNA. TRBV21-1 is a pseudogene locus. This CDR3 is built from 16 residues. CDR3 sequence: CASSNKTGARWSGYTF. The CDR3 region has the DNA TGTGCCAGCAGCAACAAAACAGGCGCAAGATGGAGTGGCTACACCTTC.

The chain carries TRBV3-1 (or the pseudogene TRBV3-2) and TRBJ2-1; a possible D gene is TRBD2 (7 bases). The CDR3 is 14 amino acids. Germline V gives CDR1 LGHDT, CDR2 YNNKEL (reference sequence). V was pared by 1 base and J by 7 bases, with 11 bases between. The CDR3 nucleotides are TGTGCCAGCAGCCAAGCGGGGGGCCCTAATGAGCAGTTCTTC. This gives the protein CASSQAGGPNEQFF.

The DNA of the CDR3 is TGTGCCAGCCGGGGACTAGGAAACACTGAAGCTTTCTTT. This codes for CASRGLGNTEAFF. The chain is built from TRBV6-5 and TRBJ1-1; TRBD1 is a possible D gene (5 bases). Deletions cut 8 bases from V and 2 bases from J, with 12 bases between. Per germline, CDR1 MNHEY and CDR2 SVGAGI. This CDR3 has 13 residues.

The CDR3 spells CASSEVSGSWNTQYF. The DNA of the CDR3 is TGTGCCAGCAGTGAAGTTAGCGGGAGTTGGAATACGCAGTATTTT. J is TRBJ2-3 and V is TRBV6-1, with TRBD2 identical over 9 bases. Germline loops: CDR1 MNHNS, CDR2 SASEGT. V shed 1 base, J shed 7 bases, and the junction held 6 bases outside the gene matches. This CDR3 is 15 amino acids long.